This section outlines one TCR beta chain sequence together with its context. This specimen comes from a study of blood T cell repertoires in COVID-19. Profiling relied on immunoSEQ multiplex PCR, and the TCRdb table lists in-frame clones only, not all of them. The data show tens of thousands of clones, roughly 91% seen once. Enrollees, about 18 to 89 years old, lived in fewer than 25 US areas. The germline CDR1 and CDR2 sequences are MNHNS and SASEGT. Trimming removed 0 bases at V and 4 bases at J, with 13 bases between. The CDR3 is 16 amino acids. This clonotype was sampled from a woman aged 50 to 65 with acute COVID-19. V and J are TRBV6-1 and TRBJ2-1, with D possibly matching TRBD2 (5 bases). The sample comprised PBMCs or T cells enriched from blood (not recorded which). The CDR3 nucleotides read TGTGCCAGCAGTGAAGCAAAGGGCCGAGGGTACAATGAGCAGTTCTTC. It encodes CASSEAKGRGYNEQFF.